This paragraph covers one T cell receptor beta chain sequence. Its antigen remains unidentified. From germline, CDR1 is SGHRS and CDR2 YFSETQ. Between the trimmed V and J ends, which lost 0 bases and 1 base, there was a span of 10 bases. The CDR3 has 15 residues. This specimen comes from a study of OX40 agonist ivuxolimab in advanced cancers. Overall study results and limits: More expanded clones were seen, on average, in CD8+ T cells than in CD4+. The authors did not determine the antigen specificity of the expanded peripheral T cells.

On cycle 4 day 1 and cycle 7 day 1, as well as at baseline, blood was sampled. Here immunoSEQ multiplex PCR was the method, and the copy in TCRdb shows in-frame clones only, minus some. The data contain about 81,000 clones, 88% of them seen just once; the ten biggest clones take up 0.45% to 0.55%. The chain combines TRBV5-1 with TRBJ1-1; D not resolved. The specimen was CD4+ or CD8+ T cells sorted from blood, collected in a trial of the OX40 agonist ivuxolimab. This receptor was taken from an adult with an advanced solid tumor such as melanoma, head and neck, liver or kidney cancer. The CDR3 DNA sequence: TGCGCCAGCAGCTTGGCCGGTGGACCGAACACTGAAGCTTTCTTT. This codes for CASSLAGGPNTEAFF.